This entry concerns a single TCR beta chain. The data are from a study of T cells in tuberculosis. Study in general: This South African cohort compared adolescents with or without latent tuberculosis against adults with active tuberculosis.

Germline trimming cut 7 bases from V and 4 bases from J; bases unmatched to any gene: 5. Per the germline V gene, CDR1 is SQVTM and CDR2 is ANQGSEA. The CDR3 totals 12 residues. This table comes from immunoSEQ multiplex PCR, and its TCRdb copy is limited to in-frame clones, with some not included. The profile shows tens of thousands of clones, approximately 95% of them singletons. This receptor was identified in a donor between 5 and 29 years old with latent tuberculosis or without tuberculosis infection. This rearrangement joins TRBV29-1 to TRBJ2-7; 9 bases map to TRBD2. The sample comprised PBMCs. CDR3 in amino acids: CSGIAGEYEQYF. CDR3 nucleotide sequence: TGCAGCGGGATAGCGGGAGAATACGAGCAGTACTTC.